This is a list of T cell receptor beta chains from one sample in a study of T cells of healthy individuals. TCRdb re-called the 5' RACE reads through MiXCR, storing one row per CDR3 protein. Seen here are approximately 50,000 distinct CDR3 sequences, roughly 14% observed once, and the top ten hold 15% to 20%. These receptors were obtained from a human donor in good health. Both conserved end residues are trimmed from each CDR3.

j_call v_call cdr3_aa
TRBJ1-6 TRBV7-2 ASSPTMGNSPLH
TRBJ2-7 TRBV4-3 ASSKFMRGSEQY
TRBJ2-7 TRBV18 ASSPTSGGAIPLFDEQY
TRBJ2-1 TRBV2 ASMRIASNEQF
TRBJ1-1 TRBV10-3 ASLGAGDTEAF
TRBJ2-5 TRBV20-1 SARDLIGGARLAGKETQY
TRBJ2-3 TRBV5-8 ASSPETRDTQY
TRBJ2-7 TRBV2 ASSEDLGQNPYEQY
TRBJ2-5 TRBV4-3 ASSPSPGGETQY
TRBJ2-5 TRBV6-2/TRBV6-3 ASSLPEGVKTQY
TRBJ2-5 TRBV12-3/TRBV12-4 ASSLSAGGRETQY
TRBJ2-1 TRBV30 AWRSGARGFIDEQF
TRBJ1-3 TRBV12-3/TRBV12-4 ASSFGGRGSGNTIY
TRBJ2-2 TRBV30 AWSVGTESGELF
TRBJ1-5 TRBV6-2/TRBV6-3 ASSYPRTGDQPQH
TRBJ2-1 TRBV12-3/TRBV12-4 ASTPRGTSGLNEQF
TRBJ1-1 TRBV30 AWSNQAEAF
TRBJ2-5 TRBV7-9 ASSQDREETQY
TRBJ2-3 TRBV10-2 ASSRGTDTQY
TRBJ2-1 TRBV20-1 SAKETLASLWNEQF
TRBJ2-7 TRBV4-3 ASSQDRNSVYEQY
TRBJ1-2 TRBV6-5 AVKGVYGYT
TRBJ2-7 TRBV27 ASSRGTSGSYEQY
TRBJ2-7 TRBV4-3 ASSQDSSPYEQY
TRBJ2-1 TRBV20-1 SASFWGAGNEQF
TRBJ2-1 TRBV11-2 ASSLDLVAVPQF
TRBJ2-5 TRBV4-3 ASSRGGGAAAYETQY
TRBJ1-3 TRBV2 ASGEAVKSGNTIY
TRBJ2-7 TRBV6-5 ASRYGGQGRNEQY
TRBJ2-5 TRBV7-2 ASSPQVDIQETQY
TRBJ1-2 TRBV29-1 SVLTGGNDGYT
TRBJ2-2 TRBV9 ASSPRGPGELF
TRBJ2-5 TRBV20-1 SARDYRGAGETQY
TRBJ1-5 TRBV4-1 ASSQTDMGNQPQH
TRBJ1-5 TRBV7-2 ASSLEGGQYNQPQH
TRBJ2-2 TRBV12-3/TRBV12-4 ASRGFTGELF
TRBJ1-4 TRBV20-1 SARGPPKETNEKLF
TRBJ2-7 TRBV29-1 SVADRTSYEQY
TRBJ2-7 TRBV2 AGRTLREEQY
TRBJ1-3 TRBV5-1 ASSLVGSGNTIY
TRBJ2-2 TRBV3-1 ASSQELASRRGELF
TRBJ2-5 TRBV7-7 ASSPGTAEETQY
TRBJ2-3 TRBV19 ALCGPMSGGNSTDTQY
TRBJ2-2 TRBV11-3 ASSPLGTANTGELF
TRBJ2-7 TRBV7-2 ASSLGVRRGVSYEQY
TRBJ2-7 TRBV10-3 AISDSYEQY
TRBJ1-5 TRBV6-4 ASSKTELRGGGNQPQH
TRBJ2-7 TRBV18 ASSQGLDNYEQY
TRBJ2-3 TRBV20-1 SAILAGYTDTQY